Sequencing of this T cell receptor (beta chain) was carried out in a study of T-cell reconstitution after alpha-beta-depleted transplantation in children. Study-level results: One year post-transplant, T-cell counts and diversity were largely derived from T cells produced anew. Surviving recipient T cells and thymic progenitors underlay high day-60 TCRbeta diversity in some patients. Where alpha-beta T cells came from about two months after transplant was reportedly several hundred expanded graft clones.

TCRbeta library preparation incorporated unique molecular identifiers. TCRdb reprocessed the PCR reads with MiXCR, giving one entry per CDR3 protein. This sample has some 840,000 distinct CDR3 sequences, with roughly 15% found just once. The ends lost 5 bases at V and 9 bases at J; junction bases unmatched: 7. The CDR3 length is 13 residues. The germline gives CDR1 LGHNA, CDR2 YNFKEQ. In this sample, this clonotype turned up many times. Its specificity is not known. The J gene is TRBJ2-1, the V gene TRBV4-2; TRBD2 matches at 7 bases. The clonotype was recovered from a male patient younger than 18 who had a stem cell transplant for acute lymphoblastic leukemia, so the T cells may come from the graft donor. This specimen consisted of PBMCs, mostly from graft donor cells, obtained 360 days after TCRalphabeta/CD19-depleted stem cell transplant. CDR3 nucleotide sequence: TGTGCCAGCAGCTTTAAAGGCGGGGGTGAGCAGTTCTTC. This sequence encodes CASSFKGGGEQFF.